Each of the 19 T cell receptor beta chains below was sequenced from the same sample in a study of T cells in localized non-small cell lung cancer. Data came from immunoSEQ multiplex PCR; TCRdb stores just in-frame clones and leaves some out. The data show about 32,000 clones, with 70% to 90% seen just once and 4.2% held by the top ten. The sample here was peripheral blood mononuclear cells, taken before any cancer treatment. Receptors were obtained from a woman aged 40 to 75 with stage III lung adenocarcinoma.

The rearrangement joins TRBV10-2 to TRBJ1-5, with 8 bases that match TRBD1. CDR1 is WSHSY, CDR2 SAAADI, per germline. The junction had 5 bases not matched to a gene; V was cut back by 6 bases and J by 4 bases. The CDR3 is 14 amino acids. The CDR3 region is CASSPGTGNQPQHF. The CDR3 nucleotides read TGCGCCAGCAGCCCCGGGACAGGAAATCAGCCCCAGCATTTT.

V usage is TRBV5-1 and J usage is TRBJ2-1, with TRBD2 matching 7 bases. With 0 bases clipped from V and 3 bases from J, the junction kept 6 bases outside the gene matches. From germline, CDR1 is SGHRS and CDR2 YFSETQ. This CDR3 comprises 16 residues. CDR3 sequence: CASSLVFGLDYNEQFF. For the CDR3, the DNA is TGCGCCAGCAGCTTGGTTTTCGGACTAGACTACAATGAGCAGTTCTTC.

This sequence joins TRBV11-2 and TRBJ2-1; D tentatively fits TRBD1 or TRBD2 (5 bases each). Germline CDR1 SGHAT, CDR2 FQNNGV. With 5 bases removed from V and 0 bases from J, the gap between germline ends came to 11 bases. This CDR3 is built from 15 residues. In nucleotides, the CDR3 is TGTGCCAGCAGCATAGGGACGAGCTCCTACAATGAGCAGTTCTTC. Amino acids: CASSIGTSSYNEQFF.

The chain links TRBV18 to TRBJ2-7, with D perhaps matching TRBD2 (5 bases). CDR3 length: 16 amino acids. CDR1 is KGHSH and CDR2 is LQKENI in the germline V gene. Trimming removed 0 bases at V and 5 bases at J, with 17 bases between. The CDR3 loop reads CASSPPGPRRIHEQYF. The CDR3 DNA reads TGTGCCAGCTCACCACCAGGGCCCAGGAGGATCCACGAGCAGTACTTC.

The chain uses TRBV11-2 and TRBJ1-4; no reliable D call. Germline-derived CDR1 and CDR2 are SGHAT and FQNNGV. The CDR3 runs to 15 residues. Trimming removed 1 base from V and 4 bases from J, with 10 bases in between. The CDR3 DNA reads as TGTGCCAGCAGCTTAGCCGGACCCTATAATGAAAAACTGTTTTTT. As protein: CASSLAGPYNEKLFF. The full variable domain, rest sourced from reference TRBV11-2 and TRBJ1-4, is EAGVAQSPRYKIIEKRQSVAFWCNPISGHATLYWYQQILGQGPKLLIQFQNNGVVDDSQLPKDRFSAERLKGVDSTLKIQPAKLEDSAVYLCASSLAGPYNEKLFFGSGTQLSVL.

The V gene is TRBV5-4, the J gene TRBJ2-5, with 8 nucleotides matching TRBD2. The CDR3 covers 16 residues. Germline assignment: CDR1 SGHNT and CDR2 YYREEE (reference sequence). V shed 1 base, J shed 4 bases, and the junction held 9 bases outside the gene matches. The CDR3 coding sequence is TGTGCCAGCAGCTTGAGCGGGGGCTCTGGGAGAGAGACCCAGTACTTC. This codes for CASSLSGGSGRETQYF.

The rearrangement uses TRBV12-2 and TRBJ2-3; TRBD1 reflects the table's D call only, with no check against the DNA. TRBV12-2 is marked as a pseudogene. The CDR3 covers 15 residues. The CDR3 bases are TGTGCTTCCTCGCCCAGGGTACCATTGGACGATACGCAGTATTTT. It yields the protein CASSPRVPLDDTQYF.

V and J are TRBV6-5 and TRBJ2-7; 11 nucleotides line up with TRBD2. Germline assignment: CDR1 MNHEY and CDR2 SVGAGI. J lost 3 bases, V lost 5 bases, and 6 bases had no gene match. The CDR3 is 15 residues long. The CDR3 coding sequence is TGTGCCAGCAGTCTGGGACTAGCGGATTACTACGAGCAGTACTTC. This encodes CASSLGLADYYEQYF.

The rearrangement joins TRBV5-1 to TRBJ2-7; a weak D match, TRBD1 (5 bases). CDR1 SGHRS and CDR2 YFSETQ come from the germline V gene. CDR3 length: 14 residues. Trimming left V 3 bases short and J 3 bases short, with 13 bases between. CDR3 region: CASSSNLRVYEQYF. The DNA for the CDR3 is TGCGCCAGCAGCTCCAACCTCAGGGTCTACGAGCAGTACTTC.

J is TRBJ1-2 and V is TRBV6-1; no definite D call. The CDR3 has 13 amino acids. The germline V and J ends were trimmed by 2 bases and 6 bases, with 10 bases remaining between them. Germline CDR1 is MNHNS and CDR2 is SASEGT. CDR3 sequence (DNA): TGTGCCAGCAGTGAACGGCCACGGGATGGCTACACCTTC. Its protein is CASSERPRDGYTF.

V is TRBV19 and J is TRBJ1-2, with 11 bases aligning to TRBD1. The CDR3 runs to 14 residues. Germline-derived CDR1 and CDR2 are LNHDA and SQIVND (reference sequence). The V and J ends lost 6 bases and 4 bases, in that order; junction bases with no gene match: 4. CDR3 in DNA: TGTGCCAGTAGAGGGACAGGGGGTTTCTATGGCTACACCTTC. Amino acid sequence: CASRGTGGFYGYTF.

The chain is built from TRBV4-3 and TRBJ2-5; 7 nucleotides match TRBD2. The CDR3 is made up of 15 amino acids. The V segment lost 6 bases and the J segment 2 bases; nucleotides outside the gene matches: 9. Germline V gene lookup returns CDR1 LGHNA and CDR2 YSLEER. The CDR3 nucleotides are TGCGCCAGCAGTCAACGGGGTAGCGGGCAAGAGACCCAGTACTTC. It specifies CASSQRGSGQETQYF.

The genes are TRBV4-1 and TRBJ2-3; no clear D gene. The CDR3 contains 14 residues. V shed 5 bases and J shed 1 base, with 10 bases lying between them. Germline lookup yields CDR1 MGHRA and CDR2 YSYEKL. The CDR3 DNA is TGCGCCAGCAGCAGGTCGGTGGGCACAGATACGCAGTATTTT. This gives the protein CASSRSVGTDTQYF.

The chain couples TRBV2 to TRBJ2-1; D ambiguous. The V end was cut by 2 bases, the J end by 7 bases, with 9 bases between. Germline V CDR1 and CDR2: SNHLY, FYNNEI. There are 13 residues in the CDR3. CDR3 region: CASSERNWNEQFF. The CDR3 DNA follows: TGTGCCAGCAGTGAAAGGAACTGGAATGAGCAGTTCTTC.

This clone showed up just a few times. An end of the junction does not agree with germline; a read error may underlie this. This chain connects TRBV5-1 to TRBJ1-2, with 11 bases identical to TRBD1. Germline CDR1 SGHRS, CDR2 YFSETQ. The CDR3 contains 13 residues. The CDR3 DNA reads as TGCGCCAGCAGCCCTACTGGACAGGGGGCTCCTTGCTTC. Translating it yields CASSPTGQGAPCF.

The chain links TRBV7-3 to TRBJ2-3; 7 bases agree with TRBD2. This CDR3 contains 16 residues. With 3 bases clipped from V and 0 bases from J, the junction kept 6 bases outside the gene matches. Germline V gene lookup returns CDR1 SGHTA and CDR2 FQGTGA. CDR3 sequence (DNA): TGTGCCAGCAGCTTTGGAGCGGGGATTAGCACAGATACGCAGTATTTT. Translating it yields CASSFGAGISTDTQYF. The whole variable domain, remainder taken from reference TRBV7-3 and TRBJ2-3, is GAGVSQTPSNKVTEKGKYVELRCDPISGHTALYWYRQSLGQGPEFLIYFQGTGAADDSGLPNDRFFAVRPEGSVSTLKIQRTERGDSAVYLCASSFGAGISTDTQYFGPGTRLTVL.

CDR3 in amino acids: CASSQAGGANPGANVLTF. As DNA, the CDR3 is TGCGCCAGCAGCCAAGCAGGGGGCGCAAATCCTGGGGCCAACGTCCTGACTTTC. The V call is TRBV4-3, the J call TRBJ2-6, with 8 bases that match TRBD1. This CDR3 spans 18 amino acids. In germline, CDR1 is LGHNA, CDR2 YSLEER. The V segment lost 1 base and the J segment 2 bases; nucleotides outside the gene matches: 7.

Here the CDR3 DNA reads TGCGCCAGCAGTCAACTGGGACCTAAAGAGACCCAGTACTTC. Translated, it gives CASSQLGPKETQYF. The J gene is TRBJ2-5, the V gene TRBV23-1, with D perhaps being TRBD1 or TRBD2 (5 bases each). TRBV23-1 is noted as an ORF with a role that remains uncertain. The CDR3 consists of 14 residues. Trimming took off 2 bases at V and 3 bases at J, with 10 bases between the two ends.

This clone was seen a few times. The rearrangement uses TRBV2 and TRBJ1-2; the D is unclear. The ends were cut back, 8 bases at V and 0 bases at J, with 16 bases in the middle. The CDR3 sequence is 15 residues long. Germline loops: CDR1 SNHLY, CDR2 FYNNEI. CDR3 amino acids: CASSRSADANYGYTF. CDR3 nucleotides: TGTGCCAGCTCCCGTTCGGCAGATGCTAACTATGGCTACACCTTC. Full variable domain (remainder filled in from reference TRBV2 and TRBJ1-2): EPEVTQTPSHQVTQMGQEVILRCVPISNHLYFYWYRQILGQKVEFLVSFYNNEISEKSEIFDDQFSVERPDGSNFTLKIRSTKLEDSAMYFCASSRSADANYGYTFGSGTRLTVV.